This TCR beta chain stems from a study of cytomegalovirus exposure and HLA in healthy donors. The PCR made use of 60 Vbeta and 13 Jbeta primers. The data were produced by immunoSEQ multiplex PCR, yet TCRdb's version contains in-frame clones alone and is incomplete. The table lists roughly 120,000 clones, around 10% of them singletons. In its sample, this clone was seen a few times. Germline V gene sequence: CDR1 SGHTA, CDR2 FQGNSA. V lost 6 bases and J 0 bases, leaving 15 bases between the germline ends. The CDR3 loop spans 15 amino acids. What was sequenced was PBMCs. This clonotype was sampled from a man aged 30 to 39 in good health and CMV-seronegative. The chain combines TRBV7-2 with TRBJ2-7; no clear D. This chain's CDR3 is CASRISTGVSYEQYF. The CDR3 DNA reads as TGTGCCAGCAGGATTTCAACTGGAGTCTCCTACGAGCAGTACTTC.